The 18 T cell receptor beta chains listed next were all sequenced from one sample in a study of regulatory T cells in long-lasting Graves disease. CDR3 regions were amplified by Arm-PCR using iRepertoire HTBI primers to build TCR beta libraries. TCRdb re-called the multiplex PCR reads through MiXCR, storing one row per CDR3 protein. The repertoire has 420,000 or so distinct CDR3 sequences, around 24% of them found once; the top ten carry 26%. Documented time point: persistent/refractory GD, antithyroid drugs over 5 years with positive TRAb. Scientists built the TCR library using RNA that was extracted from PBMCs. Material: peripheral blood mononuclear cells (PBMCs), obtained when the disease was refractory, from a patient treated with antithyroid drugs. These receptors all stem from a female donor with Graves disease.

This clonotype was seen a handful of times. The germline gene is not matched at one end of the junction; a read error may be the cause. This chain uses TRBV11-1 with TRBJ2-5; D is unresolved. Germline CDR1 is SGHAT and CDR2 is FQDESV (reference sequence). The CDR3 loop spans 11 amino acids. DNA for the CDR3: TGTGCCAGCAGCTTAGGTTCCTCGACGTTCTTC. Translating gives CASSLGSSTFF.

On this clonotype itself: One base away lies a much larger clone, so this may be a sequencing read error. The final CDR3 position lacks the conserved phenylalanine or tryptophan, pointing to a likely read error. This sequence joins TRBV20-1 and TRBJ2-1; 8 positions match TRBD2. The V gene's germline CDR1 is DFQATT and CDR2 SNEGSKA (reference sequence). Unmatched junction bases numbered 4, after V lost 3 bases and J lost 0 bases. The CDR3 runs to 15 residues. The CDR3, as DNA: TGCAGTGCTAGCGTTAGCGGGGCCTCCTACAATGAGCAGTTCCTC. It specifies CSASVSGASYNEQFL.

This clonotype was detected only a few times. The chain joins TRBV30 to TRBJ2-7, with TRBD1 as a possible D gene (5 bases). CDR3 size: 12 residues. Germline V CDR1 and CDR2: GTSNPN, SVGIG (reference sequence). Trimming removed 5 bases at V and 3 bases at J, with 11 bases between. In DNA, the CDR3 is TGTGCCTGGGGGGCCCTGGACTACGAGCAGTACTTC. Its translation: CAWGALDYEQYF.

This rearrangement joins TRBV28 to TRBJ2-2; TRBD2 matches at 9 bases. V was pared by 4 bases and J by 7 bases, with 28 bases of the junction left unmatched. CDR1 is MDHEN and CDR2 is SYDVKM in the germline V gene. This CDR3 has 22 residues. CDR3 sequence (DNA): TGTGCCAGCAGTTCCCCAACAGGGAGTGCGAGTGGGCTAGCGGGAATGGTCGGGGAGCTGTTTTTT. Its translation is CASSSPTGSASGLAGMVGELFF.

On this clonotype: A much bigger clone sits one base away, suggesting this may be a read error. The CDR3 nucleotides read TGTGCCAGCAGCTCCTTCACGGGCAGAGGTGAAAAACTGTTTTTT. This gives the protein CASSSFTGRGEKLFF. The chain recombines TRBV7-2 with TRBJ1-4; D is undetermined. The germline V and J ends were trimmed by 4 bases and 7 bases, with 16 bases remaining between them. Germline lookup yields CDR1 SGHTA and CDR2 FQGNSA. The CDR3 runs 15 residues.

The sample holds many counts of this clonotype. The chain carries TRBV28 and TRBJ2-7; no definite D call. The CDR3 has 12 amino acids. The V gene's germline CDR1 is MDHEN and CDR2 SYDVKM. Trimming removed 2 bases at V and 4 bases at J, with 6 bases between. The CDR3 region is CASSLSQYEQYF. CDR3 DNA: TGTGCCAGCAGTTTAAGCCAGTACGAGCAGTACTTC.

This clonotype has ten or more counts. The chain is built from TRBV6-5 and TRBJ1-2; the D is unclear. Germline-derived CDR1 and CDR2 are MNHEY and SVGAGI. There are 13 residues in the CDR3. V was cut by 2 bases and J by 3 bases, with 7 bases left in between. The DNA of the CDR3 is TGTGCCAGCAGTTACAGCCCCGACTATGGCTACACCTTC. Translated: CASSYSPDYGYTF.

Concerning this clonotype itself: This may arise from a read error, as a much more abundant clone is one base away. The chain has TRBV2 and TRBJ2-5, with D perhaps TRBD1 (6 bases). CDR1 SNHLY and CDR2 FYNNEI come from the germline V gene. The CDR3 spans 14 residues. Trimming took off 7 bases at V and 3 bases at J, with 15 bases between the two ends. The CDR3 DNA is TGTGCCAGCAAGACAGGACACGGTAAAGAGACCCAGTACTTC. Translated, it gives CASKTGHGKETQYF.

The J gene is TRBJ1-4, the V gene TRBV7-2, with D possibly matching TRBD1 (5 bases). The V and J ends lost 1 base and 7 bases respectively, with 16 bases between them. The CDR3 totals 16 residues. Germline values: CDR1 SGHTA, CDR2 FQGNSA. CDR3 residues: CASSLVLGQGGEKLFF. CDR3 nucleotides: TGTGCCAGCAGCTTAGTTCTCGGCCAGGGCGGTGAAAAACTGTTTTTT.

A note on this clonotype: This may be a read error, as it is one base from a much larger clone. The conserved final phenylalanine or tryptophan is absent from the CDR3, which likely points to a read error. The chain has TRBV2 and TRBJ1-4; 8 positions match TRBD1. Germline-derived CDR1 and CDR2 are SNHLY and FYNNEI. Germline trimming cut 6 bases from V and 7 bases from J; bases unmatched to any gene: 4. The length of the CDR3 is 13 residues. For the CDR3, the DNA is TGTGCCAGCAGAGTGGACAGGGCTGAAAAACTGTTTCTT. As protein: CASRVDRAEKLFL.

Only a few counts were recorded for this clonotype. The chain uses TRBV18 and TRBJ1-1; TRBD1 aligns across 9 bases. Germline V gene data show CDR1 as KGHSH and CDR2 as LQKENI. The CDR3 consists of 15 residues. Trimming cost V 4 bases and J 5 bases; bases outside gene matches: 8. Here the CDR3 reads CASSLLDRGVTEAFF. CDR3 DNA: TGTGCCAGCTCACTTCTGGACAGGGGTGTAACTGAAGCTTTCTTT.

In its sample, this clonotype was seen once. The chain combines TRBV28 with TRBJ2-7, with 7 bases aligning to TRBD2. This CDR3 contains 17 residues. Looked up from germline, CDR1 is MDHEN and CDR2 is SYDVKM. The J segment lost 2 bases and the V segment lost 4 bases, leaving 14 bases of the junction unmatched. The CDR3 loop reads CASSYPPAGALTYEQYF. The CDR3 bases are TGTGCCAGCAGTTACCCGCCGGCGGGAGCCCTTACCTACGAGCAGTACTTC.

This clonotype showed up many times. The chain joins TRBV12-3 or TRBV12-4 to TRBJ2-5; 10 nucleotides agree with TRBD2. The junction had 3 bases not matched to a gene; V was cut back by 4 bases and J by 4 bases. This CDR3 has 14 residues. CDR3 sequence: CASSSSGSSETQYF. CDR3 nucleotides: TGTGCCAGCAGTTCTAGCGGGAGTTCAGAGACCCAGTACTTC.

This clonotype was seen at least ten times. V gene TRBV2 combines with J gene TRBJ1-1; TRBD1 matches 7 bases. The V and J ends lost 7 bases and 4 bases, in that order; junction bases with no gene match: 6. This CDR3 has 13 residues. Looked up from germline, CDR1 is SNHLY and CDR2 is FYNNEI. CDR3 amino acids: CASNNRGPTEAFF. In nucleotides, the CDR3 is TGTGCCAGCAATAATAGGGGGCCCACTGAAGCTTTCTTT.

This clonotype was detected a few times. This sequence joins TRBV19 and TRBJ1-1, with D possibly being TRBD1 (6 bases). The germline V and J ends were trimmed by 4 bases and 6 bases, with 18 bases remaining between them. This CDR3 has 15 amino acids. Germline V gene data show CDR1 as LNHDA and CDR2 as SQIVND (reference sequence). The CDR3 is CASSTDSGGLSEAFF. CDR3 DNA sequence: TGTGCCAGTAGTACCGACAGCGGGGGGCTTTCTGAAGCTTTCTTT.

The rearrangement uses TRBV6-1 and TRBJ2-7; 9 bases are shared with TRBD2. The CDR3 loop spans 15 amino acids. Germline CDR1 MNHNS, CDR2 SASEGT. The V gene end was trimmed by 6 bases and the J gene end by 5 bases; junction bases not matched to a gene: 11. CDR3 nucleotides: TGTGCCAGCAGACGCCGTAGCGGGAGTCAGGACGAGCAGTACTTC. Protein: CASRRRSGSQDEQYF.

This clonotype was detected ten times or more. A read error may account for a junction end that differs from germline. The CDR3 nucleotides are TGTGCCAGCAGTTTAGCCCAGGGGGAGACCCAGTACTTC. As protein: CASSLAQGETQYF. This chain links TRBV7-2 with TRBJ2-5, with TRBD1 as a possible D gene (6 bases). The CDR3 sequence is 13 residues long. Per germline, CDR1 SGHTA and CDR2 FQGNSA. Based on the CDR3 plus reference TRBV7-2 and TRBJ2-5, the full variable domain is GAGVSQSPSNKVTEKGKDVELRCDPISGHTALYWYRQSLGQGLEFLIYFQGNSAPDKSGLPSDRFSAERTGGSVSTLTIQRTQQEDSAVYLCASSLAQGETQYFGPGTRLLVL.

Notes on this clonotype: A much more abundant neighbour one base away suggests this may be a read error. The rearrangement links TRBV20-1 to TRBJ1-2; D is undetermined. The CDR3 loop spans 15 amino acids. The V gene lost 8 bases and the J gene lost 2 bases, with 21 bases spanning the gap. Germline V gene data show CDR1 as DFQATT and CDR2 as SNEGSKA (reference sequence). CDR3 bases: TGCAGTACGTACCCCCCGGGAGCTAGAAACTATGGCTACACCTTC. It encodes CSTYPPGARNYGYTF.